The sequence of this T cell receptor beta chain was determined in a study of Ad26.COV2.S vaccination and SARS-CoV-2 variants (dated by TCRdb to the early 2020s). As for the study more broadly: Vaccine-arm donors came from COV1001, a multicentre, randomized, double-blind, placebo-controlled phase I-IIa trial of Ad26.COV2.S in healthy adults. A total of around 32 samples were included in the TCR-sequenced set, comprising around 19 Ad26.COV2.S vaccine recipients, 5 placebo recipients and 8 SARS-CoV-2 convalescent individuals. Ad26.COV2.S was given intramuscularly at 5x10^10 or 1x10^11 viral particles, as a single shot or as two shots 56 days apart. Participants in the trial were split at random into five groups of five each, receiving low-dose or high-dose Ad26.COV2.S once or twice, or else placebo on both occasions. Blinding of investigators to trial group allocation was maintained during experiments and outcome assessment. Sequencing of the TCRbeta repertoire served to evaluate the specificity and breadth of SARS-CoV-2-reactive T cell receptors following Ad26.COV2.S vaccination.

The treatment or condition label corresponds to: roughly 18 received Ad26.COV2.S at low or high dose, single or two shots; 5 received placebo; per-sample allocation not given. For vaccine and placebo recipients, repertoires were sequenced using samples collected on day 63 after the first injection. In Cohort 1b, roughly 26 adults aged 18-55 years were enrolled at a single site in Boston, USA, between 29 July and 7 August 2020. Ad26.COV2.S consisted of a replication-incompetent adenovirus type 26 vector by which a prefusion-stabilized SARS-CoV-2 spike protein from the original Wuhan strain was expressed. Remarks on this clone: Its target antigen remains unknown. Base qualities are not recorded, but no much larger clone differs from it by a single base.

Summary of the overall study and its limitations: It was noted by the authors that total T cell responses may have been underestimated by the TCR breadth and depth analyses. Substantial breadth of spike-specific CD8+ and CD4+ T cell responses was reported after vaccination. The study lacked the statistical power to compare responses across vaccine doses or regimens. Compared with placebo recipients, Ad26.COV2.S recipients showed higher spike-specific TCR breadth (P = 0.0014). Comparable non-spike TCR breadth was observed between vaccine and placebo recipients, consistent with only spike being contained in the vaccine.

The immunoSEQ Assay was the method used to sequence TCRbeta CDR3 regions. After extraction, genomic DNA underwent amplification by bias-controlled multiplex PCR, followed by high-throughput sequencing. In the paper's pipeline: Collapsing and filtering of sequences were performed to quantify the absolute abundance of each unique TCRbeta CDR3 region. T cell fraction was estimated by normalizing TCRbeta template counts to usable DNA, which was measured by amplifying reference genes present in all nucleated cells. Repertoire TCRs were annotated as SARS-CoV-2-specific by exact matching of V gene, CDR3 amino acid sequence and J gene to a known reactive TCR set. The reference SARS-CoV-2 TCR set came from MIRA and was filtered for enrichment in COVID-19-positive ImmuneCODE repertoires, removing public or cross-reactive TCRs. Using the MIRA antigens, annotated TCRs were further analysed by specific ORF or by position within an ORF. Depth was the summed frequency of annotated unique rearrangements, while breadth was defined as annotated unique rearrangements over total unique productive rearrangements. Group comparisons of TCR breadth used two-sided Wilcoxon rank-sum tests. The immuneACCESS repertoire file appears here via TCRdb, limited to in-frame rearrangements. These files lack a portion of the clones; in checked studies, under half of the deficit traces to unresolved V genes, and the cause of the others is not known. V and J calls and clone size come straight from that table; D and trimming were deduced from the DNA. This sample has around 450,000 clones in its table, and 75% to 90% of those were observed once. Around 2.6% of the sample is in the top ten clones.

From the cysteine up to the phenylalanine, the CDR3 has a length of 14 residues. Only CDR3 DNA remains: 42 bases, in frame from the first base. Unmatched junction bases come to 9, with V trimmed by 6 bases and J by 7 bases. As encoded in the germline V gene, CDR1 is MDHEN while CDR2 is SYDVKM. This chain is built from TRBV28 and TRBJ1-5, and 7 bases in between align with TRBD1. The sequence was collected from a person between 18 and 65 years old who received the Ad26.COV2.S COVID-19 vaccine or a placebo. Source: peripheral blood, taken in a trial of Ad26.COV2.S vaccine versus placebo. The CDR3 region: CASRPDRRIQPQHF. The base sequence is TGTGCCAGCAGGCCGGACAGGCGGATACAGCCCCAGCATTTT.